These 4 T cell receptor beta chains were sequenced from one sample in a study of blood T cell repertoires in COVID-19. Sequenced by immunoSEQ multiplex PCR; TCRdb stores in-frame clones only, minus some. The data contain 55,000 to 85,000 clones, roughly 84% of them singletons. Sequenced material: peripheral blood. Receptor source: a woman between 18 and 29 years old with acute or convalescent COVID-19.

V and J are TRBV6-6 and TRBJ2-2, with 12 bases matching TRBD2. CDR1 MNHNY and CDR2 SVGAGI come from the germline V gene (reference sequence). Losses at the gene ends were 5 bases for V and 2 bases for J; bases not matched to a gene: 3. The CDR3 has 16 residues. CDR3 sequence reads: CASSHGLAGNTGELFF. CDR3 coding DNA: TGTGCCAGCAGTCACGGACTAGCGGGAAACACCGGGGAGCTGTTTTTT.

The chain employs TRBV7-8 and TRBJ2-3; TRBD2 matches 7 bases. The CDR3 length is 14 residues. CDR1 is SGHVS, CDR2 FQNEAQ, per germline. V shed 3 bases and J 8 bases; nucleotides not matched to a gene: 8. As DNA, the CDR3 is TGTGCCAGCAGCTTGGGGGGGAATATAGTTACGCAGTATTTT. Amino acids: CASSLGGNIVTQYF. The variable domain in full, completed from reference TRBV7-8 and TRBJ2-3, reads GAGVSQSPRYKVAKRGQDVALRCDPISGHVSLFWYQQALGQGPEFLTYFQNEAQLDKSGLPSDRFFAERPEGSVSTLKIQRTQQEDSAVYLCASSLGGNIVTQYFGPGTRLTVL.

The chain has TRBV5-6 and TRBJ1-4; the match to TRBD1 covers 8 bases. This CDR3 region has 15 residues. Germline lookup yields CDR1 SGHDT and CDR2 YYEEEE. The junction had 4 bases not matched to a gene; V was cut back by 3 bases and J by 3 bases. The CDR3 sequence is CASSSGGWANEKLFF. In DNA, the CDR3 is TGTGCCAGCAGCTCAGGGGGCTGGGCTAATGAAAAACTGTTTTTT. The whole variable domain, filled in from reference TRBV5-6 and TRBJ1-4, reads DAGVTQSPTHLIKTRGQQVTLRCSPKSGHDTVSWYQQALGQGPQFIFQYYEEEERQRGNFPDRFSGHQFPNYSSELNVNALLLGDSALYLCASSSGGWANEKLFFGSGTQLSVL.

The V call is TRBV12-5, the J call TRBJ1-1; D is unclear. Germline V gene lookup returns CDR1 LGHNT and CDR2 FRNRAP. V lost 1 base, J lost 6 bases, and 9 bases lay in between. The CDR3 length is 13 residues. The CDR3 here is CASGLDHSSEAFF. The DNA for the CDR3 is TGTGCTAGTGGTTTGGACCACAGTTCTGAAGCTTTCTTT.